Listed below are T cell receptor beta chains from one sample, sequenced in a study of glioma-infiltrating T cells after dendritic cell vaccination. Sequencing used immunoSEQ multiplex PCR; TCRdb keeps in-frame clones, though not all of them. The sample includes tens of thousands of clones, about nine tenths of them seen just once. The sequenced sample was blood, obtained after dendritic cell vaccination. Receptor source: a human donor with glioblastoma. The conserved cysteine and the conserved F or W are not part of the CDR3 here.

TRBV6-1 ASNTNRRSYEQY
TRBV15 ATSWGRRYEQY
TRBV15 ATSTPGSYEQY
TRBV4-1 ASSRLAGHFYGYT
TRBV6-5 ASSYSSGRGPDTQY
TRBV5-1 ASSMRSVNTEAF
TRBV4-2 ASSQGLPSGGAYRFVKNIQY
TRBV13 ASRAGTSGASSYNEQF
TRBV19 ASSITGSRPQH
TRBV28 ASRSTGEGGYGYT
TRBV7-9 ASGTGGYNEQY
TRBV6-5 ASSTGTASGYT
TRBV5-1 ASSWGMGAETQY
TRBV11-2 ASSKSPTGTSGQETQY
TRBV18 ASSQQGYGGELF
TRBV7-2 ASSYRVTEAF
TRBV29-1 SVEIAGAGEKLF
TRBV29-1 SAGLMNTEAF
TRBV27 ATHGAGGLTDTQY
TRBV2 ASNPGLAGGIETQY
TRBV4-1 ASSFPRSTDTQY
TRBV5-4 ASSRGQQETQY